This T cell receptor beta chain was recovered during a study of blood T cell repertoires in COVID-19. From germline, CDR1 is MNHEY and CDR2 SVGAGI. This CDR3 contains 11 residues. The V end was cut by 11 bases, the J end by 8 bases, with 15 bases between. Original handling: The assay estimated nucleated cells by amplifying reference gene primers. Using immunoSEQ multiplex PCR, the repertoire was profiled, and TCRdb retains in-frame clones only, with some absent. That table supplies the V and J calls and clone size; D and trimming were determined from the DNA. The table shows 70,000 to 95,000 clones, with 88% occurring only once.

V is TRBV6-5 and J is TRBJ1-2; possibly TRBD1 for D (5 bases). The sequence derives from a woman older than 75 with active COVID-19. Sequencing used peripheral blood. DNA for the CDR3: TGTGCCGCGGGAGGGGCGAACGGCTACACCTTC. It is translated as CAAGGANGYTF.